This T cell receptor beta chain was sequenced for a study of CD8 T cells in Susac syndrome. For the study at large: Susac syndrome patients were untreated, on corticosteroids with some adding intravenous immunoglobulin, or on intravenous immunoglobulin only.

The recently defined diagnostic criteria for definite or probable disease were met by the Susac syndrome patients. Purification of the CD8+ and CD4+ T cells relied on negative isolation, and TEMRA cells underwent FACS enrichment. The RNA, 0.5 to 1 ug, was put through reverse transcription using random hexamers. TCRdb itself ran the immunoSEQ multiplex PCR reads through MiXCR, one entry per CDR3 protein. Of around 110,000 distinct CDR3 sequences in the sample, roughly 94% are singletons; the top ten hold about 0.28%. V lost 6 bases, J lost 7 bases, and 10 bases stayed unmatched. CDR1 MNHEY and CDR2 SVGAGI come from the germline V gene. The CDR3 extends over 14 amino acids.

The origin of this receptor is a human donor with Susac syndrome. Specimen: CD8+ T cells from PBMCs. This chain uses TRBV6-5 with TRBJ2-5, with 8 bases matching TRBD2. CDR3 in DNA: TGTGCCAGCAGACCCGCGGGGGGCCCAGGGACCCAGTACTTC. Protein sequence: CASRPAGGPGTQYF.